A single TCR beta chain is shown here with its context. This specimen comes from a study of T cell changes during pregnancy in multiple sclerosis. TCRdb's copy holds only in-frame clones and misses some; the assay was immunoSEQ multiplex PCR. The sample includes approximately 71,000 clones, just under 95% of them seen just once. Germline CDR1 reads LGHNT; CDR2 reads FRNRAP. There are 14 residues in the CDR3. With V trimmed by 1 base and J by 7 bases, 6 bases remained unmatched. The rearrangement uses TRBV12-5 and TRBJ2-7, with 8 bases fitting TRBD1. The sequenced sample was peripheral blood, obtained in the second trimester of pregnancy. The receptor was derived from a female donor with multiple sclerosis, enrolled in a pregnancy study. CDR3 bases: TGTGCTAGTGGTTTGGGGACAGGGTTCGGGGAGCAGTACTTC. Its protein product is CASGLGTGFGEQYF.